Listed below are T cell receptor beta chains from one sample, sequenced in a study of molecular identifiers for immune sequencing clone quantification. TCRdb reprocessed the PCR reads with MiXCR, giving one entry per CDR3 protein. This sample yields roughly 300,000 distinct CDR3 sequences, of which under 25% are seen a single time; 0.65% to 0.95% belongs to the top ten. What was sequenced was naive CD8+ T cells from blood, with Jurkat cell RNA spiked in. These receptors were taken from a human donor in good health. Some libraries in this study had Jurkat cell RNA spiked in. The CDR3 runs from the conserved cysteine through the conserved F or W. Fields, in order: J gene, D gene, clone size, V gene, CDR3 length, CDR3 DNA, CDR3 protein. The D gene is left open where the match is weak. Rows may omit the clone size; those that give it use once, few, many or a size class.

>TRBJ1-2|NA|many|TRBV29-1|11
TGCAGCACCAGGACAGCCTATGGCTACACCTTC
CSTRTAYGYTF
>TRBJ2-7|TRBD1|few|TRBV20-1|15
TGCAGTGCCCACGACGGAGACAGGGGATCATACGAGCAGTACTTC
CSAHDGDRGSYEQYF
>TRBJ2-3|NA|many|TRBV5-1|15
TGCGCCAGCAGATACAGAGGGCTAGTTTCAGATACGCAGTATTTT
CASRYRGLVSDTQYF
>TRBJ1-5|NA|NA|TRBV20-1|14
TGCAGTGCTATAGAGGGGCTTGGCAATCAGCCCCAGCATTTT
CSAIEGLGNQPQHF
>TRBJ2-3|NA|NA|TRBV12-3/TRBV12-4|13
TGTGCCAGCAGTTTTCGGGCTAATCAGCCCCAGTATTTT
CASSFRANQPQYF
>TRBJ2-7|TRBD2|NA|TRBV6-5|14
TGTGCCAGCAAAAAGGGACTAGCTTCCCGAGAGCAGTACTTC
CASKKGLASREQYF
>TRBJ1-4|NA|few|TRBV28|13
TGTGCCAGCAGCCGGCGGTTGGATGAAAAACTGTTTTTT
CASSRRLDEKLFF
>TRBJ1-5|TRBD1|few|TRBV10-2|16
TGCGCCAGCAGTGAAGAGCGACAGGGAGGAAATCAGCCCCAGCATTTT
CASSEERQGGNQPQHF
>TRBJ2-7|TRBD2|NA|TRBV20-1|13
TGCAGTGCTAGAGGACTAGCGGAGTACGCGCAGTACTTC
CSARGLAEYAQYF
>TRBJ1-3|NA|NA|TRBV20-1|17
TGCAGTGCTAGAGATGAGAGGGAAGGGCTCTCTGGAAACACCATATATTTT
CSARDEREGLSGNTIYF
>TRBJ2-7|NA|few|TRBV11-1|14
TGTGCCAGCAGCCCCCCCGGCGGGGCCTACGAGCAGTACTTC
CASSPPGGAYEQYF
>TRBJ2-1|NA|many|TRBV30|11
TGTGCCTGGAGTGTCGGACATGTGCAGTTCTTC
CAWSVGHVQFF
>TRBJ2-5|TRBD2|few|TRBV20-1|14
TGCAGTGCTCCCTGGCTAGCGGGATCAGAGGCCCAGTACTTC
CSAPWLAGSEAQYF
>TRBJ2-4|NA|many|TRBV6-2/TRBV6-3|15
TGTGCCAGCAGCCCCCTCGGTCCTCCCAAAAACATTCAGTACTTC
CASSPLGPPKNIQYF
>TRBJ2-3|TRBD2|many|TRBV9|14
TGTGCCAGCAGCAGCGGGGGGCCCGCAGATACGCAGTATTTT
CASSSGGPADTQYF